The next 2 T cell receptor beta chains were all read from a single sample in a study of blood T cell repertoires in COVID-19. Generated by immunoSEQ multiplex PCR, the TCRdb table keeps only in-frame clones and is missing some. This table has some 130,000 clones, 80% appearing once. Sequenced sample: peripheral blood. The receptor set was obtained from a man aged 65 to 79 with acute or convalescent COVID-19.

This sequence joins TRBV6-1 and TRBJ1-1, with 7 bases lining up with TRBD1. Unmatched junction bases numbered 6, after V lost 2 bases and J lost 6 bases. Germline CDR1 and CDR2: MNHNS and SASEGT. This CDR3 has 14 amino acids. This CDR3 reads CASSERQGLSEAFF. In nucleotides, the CDR3 is TGTGCCAGCAGTGAAAGACAGGGTCTCTCTGAAGCTTTCTTT.

The gene calls are TRBV19 and TRBJ1-4; D unresolved. Per germline, CDR1 LNHDA and CDR2 SQIVND (reference sequence). V dropped 7 bases and J dropped 0 bases, with 6 bases sitting between them. This CDR3 contains 13 residues. CDR3 in DNA: TGTGCCAGTACACAAGCAACTAATGAAAAACTGTTTTTT. It encodes CASTQATNEKLFF. Looking up the rest from reference TRBV19 and TRBJ1-4 gives the full variable domain: DGGITQSPKYLFRKEGQNVTLSCEQNLNHDAMYWYRQDPGQGLRLIYYSQIVNDFQKGDIAEGYSVSREKKESFPLTVTSAQKNPTAFYLCASTQATNEKLFFGSGTQLSVL.